Presented here are 6 T cell receptor beta chains from one specimen sequenced in a study of T cell changes during pregnancy in multiple sclerosis. Profiled with immunoSEQ multiplex PCR; TCRdb holds only in-frame clones, not every one. The sample lists around 100,000 clones; around nine tenths were seen once. Sample: peripheral blood, taken in the third trimester of pregnancy. The receptors were sampled from a female donor with multiple sclerosis, enrolled in a pregnancy study.

V and J are TRBV11-2 and TRBJ2-1; 8 bases align to TRBD2. This CDR3 comprises 16 residues. Germline assignment: CDR1 SGHAT and CDR2 FQNNGV. V lost 1 base to trimming and J lost 7 bases; unmatched junction nucleotides: 9. The CDR3 here is CASSLASSGEGNEQFF. The CDR3 DNA reads as TGTGCCAGCAGCTTAGCGAGTAGCGGGGAGGGGAATGAGCAGTTCTTC.

This rearrangement joins TRBV15 to TRBJ1-4; D is possibly TRBD1 (5 bases). This CDR3 comprises 14 residues. CDR1 and CDR2 (germline): LNHNV, YYDKDF (reference sequence). V lost 5 bases to trimming and J lost 5 bases, with 12 bases between them. CDR3: CATSRGALNEKLFF. CDR3 DNA sequence: TGTGCCACCAGCCGCGGGGCTTTGAATGAAAAACTGTTTTTT. Combining the CDR3 with reference TRBV15 and TRBJ1-4 gives the whole variable domain DAMVIQNPRYQVTQFGKPVTLSCSQTLNHNVMYWYQQKSSQAPKLLFHYYDKDFNNEADTPDNFQSRRPNTSFCFLDIRSPGLGDTAMYLCATSRGALNEKLFFGSGTQLSVL.

Only one count was recorded for this clone. The V call is TRBV29-1, the J call TRBJ2-3; the D gene is possibly TRBD1 (5 bases). Trimming shortened V by 0 bases and J by 2 bases, and 15 bases separated the two germline ends. The CDR3 is made up of 16 amino acids. Germline values: CDR1 SQVTM, CDR2 ANQGSEA. CDR3 DNA sequence: TGCAGCGTTGAAGATCAAACAGGCTCCCACACAGATACGCAGTATTTT. Translating it yields CSVEDQTGSHTDTQYF.

This chain uses TRBV6-5 with TRBJ1-2; 8 bases fit TRBD1. J lost 3 bases, V lost 2 bases, and 5 bases had no gene match. Germline assignment: CDR1 MNHEY and CDR2 SVGAGI. The CDR3 runs to 15 residues. Written as DNA, the CDR3 is TGTGCCAGCAGTTACGCGACACAGGGGGACTATGGCTACACCTTC. Its translation is CASSYATQGDYGYTF.

The sample holds one count of this clone. The chain is built from TRBV6-6 and TRBJ2-7, with TRBD2 matching 11 bases. There are 14 residues in the CDR3. Germline CDR1 MNHNY, CDR2 SVGAGI (reference sequence). J gave up 2 bases and V 6 bases, and 3 bases lay outside the gene matches. The CDR3, as DNA: TGTGCCAGCAGACTGACTAGCGGGGCCTACGAGCAGTACTTC. Translating it yields CASRLTSGAYEQYF.

The V gene is TRBV28, the J gene TRBJ1-1; possible D gene TRBD1, 5 bases. V was clipped by 6 bases and J by 2 bases, with 13 bases between them. Germline CDR1 reads MDHEN; CDR2 reads SYDVKM. The CDR3 has 14 residues. CDR3 coding DNA: TGTGCCAGCAGACAAACAGGACCTAACACTGAAGCTTTCTTT. Translating it yields CASRQTGPNTEAFF.